Each of the 28 T cell receptor beta chains below was sequenced from the same sample in a study of beta chain features in type 1 diabetes. Overall study results and limits: For Type 1 diabetes patients, all four CD4+ subsets carried TCRB CDR3s that were moderately but significantly shorter.

Every bit of the isolated RNA underwent reverse transcription, so sequencing read expressed TCRB transcripts. TCRdb's copy holds only in-frame clones and misses some; the assay was immunoSEQ multiplex PCR. The data show a few hundred thousand clones, over 8.5% seen once. These receptors are not linked to any known antigen. Sequenced material: central memory CD4+ T cells from blood. The source is a man aged 25-40 years with type 1 diabetes.

This clone was counted a few times. The chain's CDR3 is CASSGKETRFTDTQYF. The CDR3 nucleotides read TGTGCCAGCAGTGGGAAAGAAACTCGGTTCACAGATACGCAGTATTTT. V usage is TRBV6-4 and J usage is TRBJ2-3; D gene uncertain. The V end was cut by 4 bases, the J end by 2 bases, with 16 bases between. Germline loops: CDR1 MRHNA, CDR2 SNTAGT. CDR3 length equals 16 residues.

This clone was found a few times. Here the CDR3 reads CASSLDGGNNQPQHF. The CDR3 nucleotides are TGCGCCAGCAGCTTGGATGGGGGAAACAATCAGCCCCAGCATTTT. The V and J genes are TRBV5-1 and TRBJ1-5; a weak D match, TRBD1 (5 bases). V was cut by 0 bases and J by 3 bases, with 10 bases left in between. Germline V lookup: CDR1 SGHRS, CDR2 YFSETQ. This CDR3 contains 15 residues.

The gene calls are TRBV28 and TRBJ2-3; D possibly uses TRBD1 or TRBD2 (6 bases each). Germline V gives CDR1 MDHEN, CDR2 SYDVKM. CDR3 length: 14 residues. V lost 8 bases and J 2 bases, leaving 14 bases between the germline ends. CDR3 sequence reads: CASRPGGNTDTQYF. CDR3 coding DNA: TGTGCCAGCCGACCCGGGGGCAACACAGATACGCAGTATTTT.

The rearrangement links TRBV5-1 to TRBJ2-7; D is possibly TRBD1 or TRBD2 (5 bases each). Trimming cost V 4 bases and J 6 bases, with 17 bases left between them. CDR3 length: 14 residues. Germline V lookup: CDR1 SGHRS, CDR2 YFSETQ. The CDR3, as DNA: TGCGCCAGCAGCATAGGACAAAGTGCGGGCGAGCAGTACTTC. As protein: CASSIGQSAGEQYF.

Only a few counts were recorded for this clone. V usage is TRBV5-1 and J usage is TRBJ2-4; D unresolved. Trimming shortened V by 7 bases and J by 1 base, and 18 bases separated the two germline ends. CDR1 SGHRS and CDR2 YFSETQ come from the germline V gene. The CDR3 loop spans 16 amino acids. In DNA form, the CDR3 reads TGCGCCAGCGGCCCAAGGACCAGTGGGGCCAAAAACATTCAGTACTTC. Protein product: CASGPRTSGAKNIQYF.

CDR3 in DNA: TGTGCCAGTCTAGGGGGCGACGAAAGAACCTACGAGCAGTACTTC. It translates to CASLGGDERTYEQYF. The chain combines TRBV28 with TRBJ2-7; 7 bases line up with TRBD1. From germline, CDR1 is MDHEN and CDR2 SYDVKM. V gave up 9 bases and J gave up 2 bases; unmatched junction bases: 13. The CDR3 covers 15 residues.

In this sample, this clone turned up a few times. This chain links TRBV5-4 with TRBJ1-1, with no clear D. Deletions cut 4 bases from V and 0 bases from J, with 13 bases between. The V gene's germline CDR1 is SGHNT and CDR2 YYREEE (reference sequence). CDR3 size: 15 residues. This chain's CDR3 is CASSRGSIMNTEAFF. Written as DNA, the CDR3 is TGTGCCAGCAGCCGAGGCAGTATCATGAACACTGAAGCTTTCTTT.

Ten or more counts support this clone. The chain couples TRBV2 to TRBJ1-5; D remains ambiguous. The length of the CDR3 is 14 residues. Germline assignment: CDR1 SNHLY and CDR2 FYNNEI. Trimming left V 5 bases short and J 0 bases short, with 8 bases between. CDR3 residues: CASSPGYSNQPQHF. The CDR3 region has the DNA TGTGCCAGCAGTCCCGGTTATAGCAATCAGCCCCAGCATTTT.

This clone showed up just a few times. The genes are TRBV19 and TRBJ2-6; D is perhaps TRBD2 (7 bases). Between the trimmed V and J ends, which lost 4 bases and 7 bases, there was a span of 17 bases. Germline V lookup: CDR1 LNHDA, CDR2 SQIVND (reference sequence). The CDR3 extends over 16 amino acids. The CDR3, as DNA: TGTGCCAGTAGTACCAATCGGGGGGCAGGTGCCAACGTCCTGACTTTC. This sequence encodes CASSTNRGAGANVLTF.

In this sample, this clone turned up a few times. The chain carries TRBV7-2 and TRBJ1-3, with unresolved D. In germline, CDR1 is SGHTA, CDR2 FQGNSA. The CDR3 is 15 residues long. Trimming left V 2 bases short and J 3 bases short, with 11 bases between. The CDR3 sequence is CASSLRPGIGNTIYF. The CDR3 region has the DNA TGTGCCAGCAGCTTACGGCCGGGGATTGGAAACACCATATATTTT. Supplemented by reference TRBV7-2 and TRBJ1-3, the full variable domain reads GAGVSQSPSNKVTEKGKDVELRCDPISGHTALYWYRQSLGQGLEFLIYFQGNSAPDKSGLPSDRFSAERTGGSVSTLTIQRTQQEDSAVYLCASSLRPGIGNTIYFGEGSWLTVV.

This clone was found a few times. The V call is TRBV28, the J call TRBJ1-1; D remains unclear. V was pared by 2 bases and J by 0 bases, with 7 bases between. CDR3 length: 14 residues. Per germline, CDR1 MDHEN and CDR2 SYDVKM. CDR3 residues: CASSLSHMNTEAFF. In DNA form, the CDR3 reads TGTGCCAGCAGTTTAAGCCACATGAACACTGAAGCTTTCTTT.

A word on this clone: This sample also contains other DNA sequences that code for the same CDR3. The rearrangement links TRBV5-1 to TRBJ2-2; 7 bases map to TRBD1. The CDR3 runs to 14 residues. Trimming took 4 bases from V and 1 from J; bases not matched to a gene: 1. Germline V gene sequence: CDR1 SGHRS, CDR2 YFSETQ. The CDR3 coding sequence is TGCGCCAGCAGCCCAGGGGGGAACACCGGGGAGCTGTTTTTT. Its protein is CASSPGGNTGELFF.

This clone was seen a few times. The gene calls are TRBV4-2 and TRBJ2-4, with D unresolved. Germline-derived CDR1 and CDR2 are LGHNA and YNFKEQ. This CDR3 comprises 14 residues. V lost 5 bases, J lost 0 bases, and 8 bases lay in between. The CDR3 spells CASSSRLAKNIQYF. The CDR3 DNA is TGTGCCAGCAGCTCCCGATTAGCCAAAAACATTCAGTACTTC.

V and J are TRBV29-1 and TRBJ2-1; the match to TRBD2 covers 10 bases. The CDR3 runs to 14 residues. Germline V gene lookup returns CDR1 SQVTM and CDR2 ANQGSEA. The CDR3 region has the DNA TGCACTGTAGTGGAGCGGGAGGGATACAATGAGCAGTTCTTC. Its protein product is CTVVEREGYNEQFF.

The chain has TRBV28 and TRBJ2-4, with 7 positions matching TRBD2. This CDR3 region has 15 residues. CDR1 is MDHEN, CDR2 SYDVKM, per germline. V trimming: 3 bases; J trimming: 2 bases; junction bases outside the gene matches: 4. CDR3 in DNA: TGTGCCAGCAGTTTGGGGGGGATACCCAAAAACATTCAGTACTTC. Its protein product is CASSLGGIPKNIQYF.

This clone was found a few times. The chain joins TRBV6-6 to TRBJ1-4; D uncertain. V lost 6 bases, J lost 7 bases, and 12 bases lay in between. Germline CDR1 is MNHNY and CDR2 is SVGAGI (reference sequence). The CDR3 consists of 13 residues. In DNA form, the CDR3 reads TGTGCCAGCAGCCCCGTTACACCTGAAAAACTGTTTTTT. It encodes CASSPVTPEKLFF.

This clone showed up many times. This sequence joins TRBV4-3 and TRBJ2-5, with 8 bases that match TRBD1. Germline assignment: CDR1 LGHNA and CDR2 YSLEER. V shed 3 bases, J shed 5 bases, and the junction held 8 bases outside the gene matches. The CDR3 extends over 15 amino acids. Written as DNA, the CDR3 is TGCGCCAGCAGCCAGAACGCAGGGGGCTTGGAGACCCAGTACTTC. Its protein product is CASSQNAGGLETQYF.

This clone turned up a few times. This chain joins TRBV19 and TRBJ2-5, with 10 bases fitting TRBD2. The CDR3 covers 16 residues. Germline assignment: CDR1 LNHDA and CDR2 SQIVND (reference sequence). V shed 4 bases, J shed 3 bases, and the junction held 8 bases outside the gene matches. CDR3 DNA: TGTGCCAGTAGTACGAGCGGGAGGGCCTTAAAAGAGACCCAGTACTTC. Its translation is CASSTSGRALKETQYF.

J is TRBJ1-4 and V is TRBV28; D gene ambiguous. The CDR3 has 13 residues. V shed 3 bases and J shed 5 bases, with 7 bases lying between them. Germline CDR1 MDHEN, CDR2 SYDVKM. In DNA, the CDR3 is TGTGCCAGCAGTTTGGGTGGGAATGAAAAACTGTTTTTT. Protein: CASSLGGNEKLFF.

This clone has at least ten counts. The chain carries TRBV5-1 and TRBJ2-3, with 7 bases aligning to TRBD1. J lost 0 bases, V lost 1 base, and 2 bases had no gene match. Per germline, CDR1 SGHRS and CDR2 YFSETQ. This CDR3 region has 15 residues. CDR3 coding DNA: TGCGCCAGCAGCTTGTGGGGACAGAGCACAGATACGCAGTATTTT. Translating it yields CASSLWGQSTDTQYF.

This clone has more than one count but fewer than ten. The rearrangement joins TRBV7-8 to TRBJ1-2; D not resolved. There are 13 residues in the CDR3. V was trimmed by 2 bases and J by 6 bases, leaving 10 bases between them. Germline-derived CDR1 and CDR2 are SGHVS and FQNEAQ. The CDR3 loop is CASSLPGSHGYTF. As DNA, the CDR3 is TGTGCCAGCAGCTTACCTGGGAGCCATGGCTACACCTTC.

This clone was recorded a few times. This chain links TRBV9 with TRBJ1-2, with D possibly TRBD1 on 5 matching bases. This CDR3 region has 14 residues. Germline V gives CDR1 SGDLS, CDR2 YYNGEE. With 0 bases removed from V and 8 bases from J, the gap between germline ends came to 14 bases. CDR3: CASSVGDRLRGYTF. Here the CDR3 DNA reads TGTGCCAGCAGCGTAGGGGACCGCCTTCGGGGCTACACCTTC.

CDR3 DNA sequence: TGTGCCAGCAGTTACTCCCCGGGGGGGCGAGAACAGCCCCAGCATTTT. The encoded protein is CASSYSPGGREQPQHF. The V gene is TRBV6-5, the J gene TRBJ1-5, with D tentatively TRBD1 (6 bases). The CDR3 is 16 residues long. Germline loops: CDR1 MNHEY, CDR2 SVGAGI. V was trimmed by 0 bases and J by 7 bases, leaving 16 bases between them.

This clone was seen a few times. V gene TRBV5-4 combines with J gene TRBJ2-1, with D possibly TRBD2 on 5 matching bases. Per germline, CDR1 SGHNT and CDR2 YYREEE (reference sequence). V was trimmed by 2 bases and J by 0 bases, leaving 9 bases between them. The CDR3 is 15 residues long. DNA of the CDR3: TGTGCCAGCAGCTTCAGTGGGAGCTCCTACAATGAGCAGTTCTTC. Its protein product is CASSFSGSSYNEQFF.

This clone was counted a few times. The chain employs TRBV6-6 and TRBJ1-1; D perhaps matches TRBD1 (6 bases). CDR1 MNHNY and CDR2 SVGAGI come from the germline V gene (reference sequence). The CDR3 sequence is 16 residues long. Trimming took off 0 bases at V and 1 base at J, with 12 bases between the two ends. The CDR3 bases are TGTGCCAGCAGTTACTCCGGACAGCCTCCGAACACTGAAGCTTTCTTT. This gives the protein CASSYSGQPPNTEAFF.

This clone was detected ten times or more. The chain couples TRBV28 to TRBJ2-7; no definite D call. This CDR3 comprises 17 residues. V lost 2 bases, J lost 7 bases, and 24 bases lay in between. Germline CDR1 reads MDHEN; CDR2 reads SYDVKM. Here the CDR3 DNA reads TGTGCCAGCAGTTTACTTAAAGTGATAGGGTCCTCTCGGGAGCAGTACTTC. This gives the protein CASSLLKVIGSSREQYF.

This clone has just a few counts. The chain couples TRBV7-9 to TRBJ2-4; 11 bases fit TRBD1. This CDR3 is 14 amino acids long. The germline CDR1 and CDR2 sequences are SEHNR and FQNEAQ (reference sequence). V lost 5 bases to trimming and J lost 6 bases; unmatched junction nucleotides: 3. CDR3 amino acids: CASSRGQGGNIQYF. The CDR3 region has the DNA TGTGCCAGCAGCCGGGGACAGGGGGGAAACATTCAGTACTTC.

V usage is TRBV30 and J usage is TRBJ2-7; TRBD1 or TRBD2 may be the D gene (7 bases each). This CDR3 has 16 residues. Trimming took 3 bases from V and 0 from J, leaving 18 bases between them. Germline CDR1 and CDR2: GTSNPN and SVGIG (reference sequence). CDR3 sequence: CAWRVLGGDSSYEQYF. CDR3 sequence (DNA): TGTGCCTGGAGGGTACTGGGGGGGGACAGCTCCTACGAGCAGTACTTC.